This T cell receptor (delta chain) was obtained from a study of gamma-delta T cells after stem cell transplantation. TCRdb reprocessed the RT-PCR reads using CATT. The data hold approximately 2,500 delta-chain clones, with around 16% observed a single time. This clone was picked up a small number of times. Looked up from germline, CDR1 is TSWWSYY and CDR2 is QGS. CDR3 length: 18 residues. V was pared by 3 bases and J by 2 bases, with 14 bases of the junction left unmatched. Sequencing was done on a sample of gamma-delta T cells. The chain couples TRDV1 to TRDJ1, with 8 bases lining up with TRDD3. This receptor was obtained from a human donor. It is not recorded whose cells these are; they may come from a transplant donor. This CDR3 reads CALGDSTLSWGTTDKLIF. In nucleotides, the CDR3 is TGTGCTCTTGGGGATTCCACCCTTTCCTGGGGGACGACCGATAAACTCATCTTT.